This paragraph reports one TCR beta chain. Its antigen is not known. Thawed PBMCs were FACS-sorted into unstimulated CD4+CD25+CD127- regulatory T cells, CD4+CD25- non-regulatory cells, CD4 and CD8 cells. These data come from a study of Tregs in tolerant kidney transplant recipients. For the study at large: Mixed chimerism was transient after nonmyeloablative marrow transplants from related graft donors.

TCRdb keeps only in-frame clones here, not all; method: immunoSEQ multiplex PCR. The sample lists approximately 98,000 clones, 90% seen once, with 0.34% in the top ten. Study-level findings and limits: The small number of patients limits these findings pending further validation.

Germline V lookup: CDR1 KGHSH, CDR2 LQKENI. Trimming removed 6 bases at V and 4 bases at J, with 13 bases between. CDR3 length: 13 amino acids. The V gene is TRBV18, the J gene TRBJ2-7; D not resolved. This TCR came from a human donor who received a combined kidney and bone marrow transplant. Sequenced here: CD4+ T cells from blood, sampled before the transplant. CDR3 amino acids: CASSPHPEYEQYF. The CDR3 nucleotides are TGTGCCAGCTCCCCTCACCCCGAGTACGAGCAGTACTTC.